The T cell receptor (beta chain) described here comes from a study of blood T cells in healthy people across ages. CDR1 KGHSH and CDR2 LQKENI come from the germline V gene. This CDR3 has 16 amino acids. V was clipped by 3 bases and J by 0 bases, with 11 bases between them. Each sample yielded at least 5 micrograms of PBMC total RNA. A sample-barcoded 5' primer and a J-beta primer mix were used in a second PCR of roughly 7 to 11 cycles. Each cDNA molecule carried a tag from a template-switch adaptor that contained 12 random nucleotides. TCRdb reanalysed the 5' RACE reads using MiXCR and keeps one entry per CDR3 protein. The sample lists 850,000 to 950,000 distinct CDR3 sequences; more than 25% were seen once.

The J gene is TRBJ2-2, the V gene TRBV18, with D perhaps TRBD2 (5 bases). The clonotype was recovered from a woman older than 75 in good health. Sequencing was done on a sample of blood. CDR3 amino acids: CASSPRGTANTGELFF. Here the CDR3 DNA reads TGTGCCAGCTCACCCCGGGGAACGGCGAACACCGGGGAGCTGTTTTTT.